One and the same sample provided the 28 T cell receptor beta chains below, sequenced in a study of identical twins. TCRdb passed the 5' RACE reads through MiXCR, listing each CDR3 protein once. The sample holds about 250,000 distinct CDR3 sequences; about 8.9% are singletons and the top ten take around 3%. The sample was also reused in another study, on yellow fever vaccine responses in identical twins.

What was sequenced was CD8+ T cells sorted from blood. All receptors derive from a woman between 18 and 29 years old in good health.

The chain is built from TRBV20-1 and TRBJ2-2; TRBD1 matches at 7 bases. The germline V gene encodes CDR1 DFQATT and CDR2 SNEGSKA (reference sequence). Trimming cost V 5 bases and J 4 bases; bases outside gene matches: 10. The CDR3 has 15 residues. DNA for the CDR3: TGCAGTGCTCCAGACAGGGACAAGTCCACCGGGGAGCTGTTTTTT. It yields the protein CSAPDRDKSTGELFF.

This clonotype has just a few counts. The genes are TRBV4-2 and TRBJ2-1; D unclear. CDR3 length equals 14 residues. Germline assignment: CDR1 LGHNA and CDR2 YNFKEQ. V was cut by 2 bases and J by 5 bases, with 10 bases left in between. CDR3 sequence: CASSQRDQNNEQFF. The CDR3 DNA sequence: TGTGCCAGCAGCCAAAGAGACCAAAACAATGAGCAGTTCTTC.

V and J are TRBV29-1 and TRBJ2-5; either TRBD1 or TRBD2 may supply D (6 bases each). Trimming shortened V by 5 bases and J by 5 bases, and 12 bases separated the two germline ends. CDR3 length: 12 residues. Germline V gives CDR1 SQVTM, CDR2 ANQGSEA. The CDR3 reads CSVPGGAETQYF. The CDR3 bases are TGCAGCGTTCCCGGGGGCGCGGAGACCCAGTACTTC.

Only a few counts were recorded for this clonotype. The chain employs TRBV11-1 and TRBJ2-7, with TRBD2 matching 11 bases. The CDR3 is 20 residues long. The V and J ends lost 5 bases and 1 base, in that order; junction bases with no gene match: 19. Germline V gives CDR1 SGHAT, CDR2 FQDESV (reference sequence). The CDR3 protein is CASSPPPQATGLAASYEQYF. The CDR3 DNA follows: TGTGCCAGCAGCCCCCCCCCACAGGCAACGGGACTAGCGGCTTCCTACGAGCAGTACTTC. Full variable domain (outside the CDR3, taken from reference TRBV11-1 and TRBJ2-7): EAEVAQSPRYKITEKSQAVAFWCDPISGHATLYWYRQILGQGPELLVQFQDESVVDDSQLPKDRFSAERLKGVDSTLKIQPAELGDSAMYLCASSPPPQATGLAASYEQYFGPGTRLTVT.

This chain joins TRBV7-8 and TRBJ2-5, with TRBD1 as a possible D gene (6 bases). The germline gives CDR1 SGHVS, CDR2 FQNEAQ. Trimming removed 3 bases at V and 4 bases at J, with 12 bases between. The CDR3 extends over 14 amino acids. CDR3 bases: TGTGCCAGCAGCTTGGGCCAGGGGTTAGAGACCCAGTACTTC. Translating it yields CASSLGQGLETQYF. The variable domain in full, completed from reference TRBV7-8 and TRBJ2-5, reads GAGVSQSPRYKVAKRGQDVALRCDPISGHVSLFWYQQALGQGPEFLTYFQNEAQLDKSGLPSDRFFAERPEGSVSTLKIQRTQQEDSAVYLCASSLGQGLETQYFGPGTRLLVL.

A few counts support this clonotype. This chain links TRBV29-1 with TRBJ1-3; no firm D call. Trimming left V 0 bases short and J 3 bases short, with 21 bases between. The germline V gene encodes CDR1 SQVTM and CDR2 ANQGSEA. The CDR3 length is 18 residues. The CDR3 DNA is TGCAGCGTTGAAGAATCGGAAGGCGACCTCCGGGTTGGAAACACCATATATTTT. It translates to CSVEESEGDLRVGNTIYF.

This clonotype was found many times. The chain is built from TRBV7-9 and TRBJ1-1; D is undetermined. V was clipped by 7 bases and J by 11 bases, with 14 bases between them. This CDR3 spans 11 amino acids. CDR1 SEHNR and CDR2 FQNEAQ come from the germline V gene (reference sequence). The CDR3 DNA reads as TGTGCCAGCATTGGGTCGGCCGGGGCTTTCTTT. As protein: CASIGSAGAFF.

This clonotype showed up many times. The chain joins TRBV6-1 to TRBJ1-1; D gene uncertain. The CDR3 runs 14 residues. From germline, CDR1 is MNHNS and CDR2 SASEGT. Trimming shortened V by 8 bases and J by 2 bases, and 15 bases separated the two germline ends. The CDR3 is CASGPGEPNTEAFF. The CDR3 DNA is TGTGCCAGCGGACCCGGGGAACCAAACACTGAAGCTTTCTTT.

The sample holds many counts of this clonotype. The V and J genes are TRBV29-1 and TRBJ2-1, with no clear D. CDR1 and CDR2 from the germline V gene are SQVTM and ANQGSEA. V lost 6 bases, J lost 1 base, and 7 bases lay in between. The length of the CDR3 is 12 residues. The CDR3 sequence: CSVFGSYNEQFF. The CDR3 DNA reads as TGCAGCGTATTTGGATCCTACAATGAGCAGTTCTTC.

In this sample, this clonotype turned up a few times. The rearrangement joins TRBV18 to TRBJ2-1, with 7 bases identical to TRBD1. The CDR3 spans 18 residues. V was clipped by 1 base and J by 7 bases; unmatched bases: 16. Germline V gene lookup returns CDR1 KGHSH and CDR2 LQKENI. The CDR3 bases are TGTGCCAGCTCACCACGGGACAGCCATACTCCTGTTGGGAATGAGCAGTTCTTC. Translation: CASSPRDSHTPVGNEQFF.

This clonotype showed up many times. J is TRBJ2-3 and V is TRBV4-3; D remains ambiguous. Germline V gene sequence: CDR1 LGHNA, CDR2 YSLEER. The CDR3 is 17 residues long. The germline V and J ends were trimmed by 0 bases and 0 bases, with 13 bases remaining between them. CDR3 nucleotide sequence: TGCGCCAGCAGCCAAGATAGTTGGGCTGGAAGCACAGATACGCAGTATTTT. Translating gives CASSQDSWAGSTDTQYF.

The chain recombines TRBV27 with TRBJ2-5; the match to TRBD1 covers 10 bases. The CDR3 extends over 18 amino acids. Germline assignment: CDR1 MNHEY and CDR2 SMNVEV (reference sequence). Trimming cost V 7 bases and J 1 base; bases outside gene matches: 15. This CDR3 is CASTYGQGDYVSQETQYF. CDR3 DNA sequence: TGTGCCAGCACTTACGGACAGGGGGACTACGTCTCCCAAGAGACCCAGTACTTC.

This clonotype has ten or more counts. The chain recombines TRBV12-3 or TRBV12-4 with TRBJ2-7; the match to TRBD1 covers 7 bases. The length of the CDR3 is 14 residues. V was clipped by 3 bases and J by 0 bases; unmatched bases: 2. The CDR3 DNA follows: TGTGCCAGCAGTTTGACAGGGCTCTCCTACGAGCAGTACTTC. Translating it yields CASSLTGLSYEQYF.

Only a few counts were recorded for this clonotype. This chain uses TRBV18 with TRBJ2-7, with D perhaps matching TRBD1 (6 bases). V was cut by 3 bases and J by 2 bases, with 14 bases left in between. The CDR3 is 15 amino acids. Germline loops: CDR1 KGHSH, CDR2 LQKENI. DNA of the CDR3: TGTGCCAGCTCACCCCCCTGGACAGAGACCTACGAGCAGTACTTC. It specifies CASSPPWTETYEQYF. The whole variable domain, filled in from reference TRBV18 and TRBJ2-7, reads NAGVMQNPRHLVRRRGQEARLRCSPMKGHSHVYWYRQLPEEGLKFMVYLQKENIIDESGMPKERFSAEFPKEGPSILRIQQVVRGDSAAYFCASSPPWTETYEQYFGPGTRLTVT.

Only a few counts were recorded for this clonotype. The junction shows a germline mismatch at one end, possibly a read error. V gene TRBV7-7 combines with J gene TRBJ2-5, with D possibly TRBD2 on 6 matching bases. The germline V gene has CDR1 SSHAT and CDR2 FNYEAQ (reference sequence). The CDR3 sequence is 14 residues long. CDR3 in amino acids: CASSSTSNRETQYF. In nucleotides, the CDR3 is TGTGCTAGCAGCTCGACTAGTAACCGAGAGACCCAGTACTTC.

There are a few counts of this clonotype. The chain uses TRBV4-3 and TRBJ1-2; TRBD1 matches 8 bases. The trim removed 1 base at V and 4 bases at J, leaving 2 bases unmatched. Germline assignment: CDR1 LGHNA and CDR2 YSLEER. The CDR3 totals 14 residues. Here the CDR3 DNA reads TGCGCCAGCAGCCAAGGAACAGGGGGCTATGGCTACACCTTC. Residues: CASSQGTGGYGYTF.

This clonotype has more than one count but fewer than ten. The CDR3 spells CASNKLDRGLDYGYTF. CDR3 nucleotide sequence: TGTGCCAGCAATAAACTAGACAGGGGGCTGGACTATGGCTACACCTTC. The gene calls are TRBV7-9 and TRBJ1-2, with 10 bases lining up with TRBD1. Losses at the gene ends were 7 bases for V and 3 bases for J; bases not matched to a gene: 11. Germline V CDR1 and CDR2: SEHNR, FQNEAQ (reference sequence). This CDR3 has 16 residues.

This clonotype showed up just a few times. The chain joins TRBV14 to TRBJ2-4; no firm D call. The germline V and J ends were trimmed by 1 base and 9 bases, with 7 bases remaining between them. This CDR3 has 12 amino acids. Germline CDR1 and CDR2: SGHDN and FVKESK. The CDR3 sequence is CASSQGVGIQYF. The DNA of the CDR3 is TGTGCCAGCAGCCAAGGTGTAGGCATTCAGTACTTC.

The gene calls are TRBV7-9 and TRBJ2-7; weak D call: TRBD2 (7 bases). V was pared by 3 bases and J by 0 bases, with 15 bases between. The CDR3 contains 16 residues. CDR1 and CDR2 from the germline V gene are SEHNR and FQNEAQ (reference sequence). CDR3 nucleotide sequence: TGTGCCAGCAGCTTGGGGGGGCAGGGCCGCTCCTACGAGCAGTACTTC. Translation: CASSLGGQGRSYEQYF.

This clonotype showed up just a few times. The chain combines TRBV21-1 with TRBJ2-7; TRBD1 is taken as the D call from the table, unchecked against the DNA. TRBV21-1 is assigned pseudogene status. CDR3 length: 16 amino acids. This CDR3 is CASSKVSPDSWHEQYF. The CDR3 DNA follows: TGTGCCAGCAGCAAAGTATCGCCGGACAGTTGGCACGAGCAGTACTTC.

This clonotype was observed a handful of times. The chain links TRBV6-2 or TRBV6-3 to TRBJ2-1, with D possibly matching TRBD2 (6 bases). The CDR3 has 20 residues. CDR1 MNHEY and CDR2 SVGEGT come from the germline V gene. V was clipped by 6 bases and J by 6 bases, with 33 bases between them. CDR3 sequence (DNA): TGTGCCAGCAGCTACGACTGGGACTCCTTAATCCCATGGCGAAGCAATGAGCAGTTCTTC. It yields the protein CASSYDWDSLIPWRSNEQFF.

On this clonotype itself: At one boundary the junction diverges from the germline segment, which might be a read error. V and J are TRBV20-1 and TRBJ2-3; D might be TRBD2 (7 bases). CDR1 is DFQATT and CDR2 is SNEGSKA in the germline V gene (reference sequence). This CDR3 has 16 residues. In DNA, the CDR3 is TGCAGTGCTAGTGGTTTTCTCGGGGGGCCGGGCGATACGCAGAATTTT. Amino acids: CSASGFLGGPGDTQNF.

This clonotype has a handful of counts. The chain combines TRBV5-1 with TRBJ2-6; TRBD1 aligns across 10 bases. The CDR3 has 16 residues. Germline values: CDR1 SGHRS, CDR2 YFSETQ. J gave up 3 bases and V 4 bases, and 4 bases lay outside the gene matches. CDR3 bases: TGCGCCAGCAGCATGACAGGGGGCAGTGGGGCCAACGTCCTGACTTTC. Its protein product is CASSMTGGSGANVLTF. The full variable domain, in which reference TRBV5-1 and TRBJ2-6 provide the parts outside the CDR3, is KAGVTQTPRYLIKTRGQQVTLSCSPISGHRSVSWYQQTPGQGLQFLFEYFSETQRNKGNFPGRFSGRQFSNSRSEMNVSTLELGDSALYLCASSMTGGSGANVLTFGAGSRLTVL.

The chain joins TRBV18 to TRBJ2-3, with 8 bases identical to TRBD1. There are 15 residues in the CDR3. The germline gives CDR1 KGHSH, CDR2 LQKENI. V lost 1 base and J lost 6; bases outside the gene matches: 6. The CDR3 protein is CASSPRDRTLDTQYF. The DNA of the CDR3 is TGTGCCAGCTCACCACGGGACAGGACATTGGATACGCAGTATTTT.

This clonotype was seen more than once but under ten times. This rearrangement joins TRBV11-2 to TRBJ2-5; the match to TRBD2 covers 9 bases. After removal of 6 bases from V and 4 bases from J, the junction contained 6 bases not matched to a gene. This CDR3 spans 14 amino acids. Germline assignment: CDR1 SGHAT and CDR2 FQNNGV. CDR3 DNA sequence: TGTGCCAGCAGTTCCGGACTAGCGCCAGAGACCCAGTACTTC. It encodes CASSSGLAPETQYF.

The chain recombines TRBV11-2 with TRBJ2-1, with no clear D. Germline CDR1 SGHAT, CDR2 FQNNGV. V was pared by 5 bases and J by 4 bases, with 21 bases between. This CDR3 has 17 amino acids. CDR3 amino acids: CASSTDEVRGSYNEQFF. In nucleotides, the CDR3 is TGTGCCAGCAGCACAGACGAGGTTCGAGGTAGTTACAATGAGCAGTTCTTC.

This clonotype was counted many times. V usage is TRBV12-3 or TRBV12-4 and J usage is TRBJ2-1; 7 positions match TRBD1. This CDR3 has 14 residues. The trim removed 5 bases at V and 7 bases at J, leaving 8 bases unmatched. In nucleotides, the CDR3 is TGTGCCAGCAGTCCCTCACAGGGGCTGAATGAGCAGTTCTTC. Its protein product is CASSPSQGLNEQFF.

The CDR3 region is CASSLGGDRWEKLFF. The CDR3 DNA follows: TGTGCCAGCAGCTTAGGTGGAGACAGATGGGAAAAACTGTTTTTT. This sequence joins TRBV7-9 and TRBJ1-4, with D perhaps TRBD1 (5 bases). The CDR3 runs 15 residues. The germline V and J ends were trimmed by 1 base and 8 bases, with 14 bases remaining between them. The germline CDR1 and CDR2 sequences are SEHNR and FQNEAQ (reference sequence).